Here is one TCR beta chain with its context. From germline, CDR1 is SGHTA and CDR2 FQGNSA. The V gene lost 3 bases and the J gene lost 3 bases, with 6 bases spanning the gap. The CDR3 consists of 12 residues. The data stem from a study of blood T cell repertoires in COVID-19. Study-wide background: The United States, Italy and Spain provided the acute and convalescent COVID-19 samples. Nucleic acid was either cDNA or gDNA, and it came from T cells, B-cell-depleted T cells, or PBMCs.

In the study's own analysis: Quantification of nucleated cells was approximated via reference gene primer amplification. The method was immunoSEQ multiplex PCR; TCRdb's version includes in-frame clones alone and lacks a portion of them. That table is the source of V, J and clone size, and D and trimming were worked out from the DNA. The sample includes 150,000 to 200,000 clones, roughly 88% seen only once; the top ten take approximately 1.2%. The sequence came from a man aged 55 to 70 who had recovered from COVID-19. The J gene is TRBJ2-7, the V gene TRBV7-2; D remains ambiguous. Sequencing was done on a sample of peripheral blood. CDR3 loop: CASSLRDYEQYF. DNA of the CDR3: TGTGCCAGCAGCTTGCGAGACTACGAGCAGTACTTC.